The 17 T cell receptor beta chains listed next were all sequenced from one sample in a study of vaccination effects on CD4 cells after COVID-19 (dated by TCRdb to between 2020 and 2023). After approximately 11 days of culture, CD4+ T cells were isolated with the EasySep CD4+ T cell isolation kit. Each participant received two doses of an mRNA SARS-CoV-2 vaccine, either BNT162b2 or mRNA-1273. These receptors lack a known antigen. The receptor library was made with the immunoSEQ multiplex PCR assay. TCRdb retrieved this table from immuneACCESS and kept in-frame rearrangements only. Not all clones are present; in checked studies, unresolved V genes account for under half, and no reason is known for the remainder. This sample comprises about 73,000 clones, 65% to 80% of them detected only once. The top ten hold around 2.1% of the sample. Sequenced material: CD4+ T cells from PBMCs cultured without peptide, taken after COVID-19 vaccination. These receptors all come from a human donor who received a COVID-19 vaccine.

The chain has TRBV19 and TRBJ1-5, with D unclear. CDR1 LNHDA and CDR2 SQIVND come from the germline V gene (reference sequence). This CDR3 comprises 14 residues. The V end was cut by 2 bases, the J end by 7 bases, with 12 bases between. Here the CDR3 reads CASSITTKAQPQHF. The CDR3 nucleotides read TGTGCCAGTAGTATAACCACAAAGGCCCAGCCCCAGCATTTT.

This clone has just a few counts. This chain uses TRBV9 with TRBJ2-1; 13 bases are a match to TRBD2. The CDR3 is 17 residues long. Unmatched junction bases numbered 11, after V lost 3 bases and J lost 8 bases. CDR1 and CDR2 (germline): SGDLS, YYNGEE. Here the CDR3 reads CASSAQSTSGGYHEQFF. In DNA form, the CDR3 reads TGTGCCAGCAGCGCCCAGTCGACTAGCGGGGGGTACCATGAGCAGTTCTTC.

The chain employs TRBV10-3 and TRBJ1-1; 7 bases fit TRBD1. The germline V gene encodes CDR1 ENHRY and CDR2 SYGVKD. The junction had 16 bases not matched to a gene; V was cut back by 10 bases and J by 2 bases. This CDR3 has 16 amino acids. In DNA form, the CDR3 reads TGTGCCACAAAAGGAGAGACAGGGACGACTAACACTGAAGCTTTCTTT. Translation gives CATKGETGTTNTEAFF.

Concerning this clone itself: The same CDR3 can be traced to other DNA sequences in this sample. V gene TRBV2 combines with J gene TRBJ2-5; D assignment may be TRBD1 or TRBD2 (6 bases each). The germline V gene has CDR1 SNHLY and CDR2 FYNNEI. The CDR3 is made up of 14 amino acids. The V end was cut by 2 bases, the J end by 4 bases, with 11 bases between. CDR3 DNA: TGTGCCAGCAGTGAAAACAGGGACTCAGAGACCCAGTACTTC. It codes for CASSENRDSETQYF. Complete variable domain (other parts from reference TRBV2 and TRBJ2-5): EPEVTQTPSHQVTQMGQEVILRCVPISNHLYFYWYRQILGQKVEFLVSFYNNEISEKSEIFDDQFSVERPDGSNFTLKIRSTKLEDSAMYFCASSENRDSETQYFGPGTRLLVL.

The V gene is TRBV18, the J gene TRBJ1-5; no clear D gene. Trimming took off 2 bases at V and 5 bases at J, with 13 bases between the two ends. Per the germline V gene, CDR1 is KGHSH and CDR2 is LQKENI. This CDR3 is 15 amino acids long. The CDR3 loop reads CASSPSSGVDQPQHF. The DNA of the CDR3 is TGTGCCAGCTCACCAAGTTCTGGGGTGGATCAGCCCCAGCATTTT.

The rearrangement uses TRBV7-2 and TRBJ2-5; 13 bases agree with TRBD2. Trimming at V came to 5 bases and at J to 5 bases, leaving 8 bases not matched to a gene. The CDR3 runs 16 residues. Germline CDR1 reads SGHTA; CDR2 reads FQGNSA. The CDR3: CASSPKTSGGWETQYF. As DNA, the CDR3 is TGTGCCAGCAGCCCAAAGACTAGCGGGGGGTGGGAGACCCAGTACTTC. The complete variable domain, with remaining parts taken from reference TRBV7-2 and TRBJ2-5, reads GAGVSQSPSNKVTEKGKDVELRCDPISGHTALYWYRQSLGQGLEFLIYFQGNSAPDKSGLPSDRFSAERTGGSVSTLTIQRTQQEDSAVYLCASSPKTSGGWETQYFGPGTRLLVL.

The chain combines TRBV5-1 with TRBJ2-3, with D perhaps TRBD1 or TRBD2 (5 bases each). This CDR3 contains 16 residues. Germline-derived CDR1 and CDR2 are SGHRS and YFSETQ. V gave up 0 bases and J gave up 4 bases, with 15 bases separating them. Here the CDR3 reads CASSLAGTPGADTQYF. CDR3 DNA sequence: TGCGCCAGCAGCTTGGCAGGGACCCCCGGCGCAGATACGCAGTATTTT.

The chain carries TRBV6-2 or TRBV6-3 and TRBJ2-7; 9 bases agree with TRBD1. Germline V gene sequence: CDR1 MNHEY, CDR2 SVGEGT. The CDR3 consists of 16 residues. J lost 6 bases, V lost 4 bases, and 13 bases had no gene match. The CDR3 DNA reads TGTGCCAGCAGTTGGGAGTTGGGACAGGGCCTAGGCGAGCAGTACGTC. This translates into CASSWELGQGLGEQYV.

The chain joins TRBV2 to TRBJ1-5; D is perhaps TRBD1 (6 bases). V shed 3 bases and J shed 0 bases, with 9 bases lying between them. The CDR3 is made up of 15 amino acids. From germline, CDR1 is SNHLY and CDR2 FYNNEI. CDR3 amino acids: CASSDQGTSNQPQHF. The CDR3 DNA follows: TGTGCCAGCAGTGACCAGGGGACTAGCAATCAGCCCCAGCATTTT.

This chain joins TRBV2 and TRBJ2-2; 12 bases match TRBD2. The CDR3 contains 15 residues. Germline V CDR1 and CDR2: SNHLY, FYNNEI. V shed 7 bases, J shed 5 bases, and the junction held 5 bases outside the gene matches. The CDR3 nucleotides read TGTGCCAGCACTGGACTAGCGGGGAGGACCGGGGAGCTGTTTTTT. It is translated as CASTGLAGRTGELFF. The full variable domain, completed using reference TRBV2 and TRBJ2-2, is EPEVTQTPSHQVTQMGQEVILRCVPISNHLYFYWYRQILGQKVEFLVSFYNNEISEKSEIFDDQFSVERPDGSNFTLKIRSTKLEDSAMYFCASTGLAGRTGELFFGEGSRLTVL.

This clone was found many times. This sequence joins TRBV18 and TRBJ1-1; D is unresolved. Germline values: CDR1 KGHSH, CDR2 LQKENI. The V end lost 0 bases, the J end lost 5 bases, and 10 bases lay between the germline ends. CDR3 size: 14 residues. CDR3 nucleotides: TGTGCCAGCTCACCACCCTCTCTCGATACTGAAGCTTTCTTT. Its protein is CASSPPSLDTEAFF. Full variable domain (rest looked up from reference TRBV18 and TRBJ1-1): NAGVMQNPRHLVRRRGQEARLRCSPMKGHSHVYWYRQLPEEGLKFMVYLQKENIIDESGMPKERFSAEFPKEGPSILRIQQVVRGDSAAYFCASSPPSLDTEAFFGQGTRLTVV.

CDR3 DNA: TGTGCCAGCAGCCGAAGTTACTACGAGCAGTACGTC. Translated: CASSRSYYEQYV. V is TRBV14 and J is TRBJ2-7; D is uncertain. The CDR3 runs to 12 residues. The germline gives CDR1 SGHDN, CDR2 FVKESK. V lost 4 bases, J lost 3 bases, and 7 bases lay in between.

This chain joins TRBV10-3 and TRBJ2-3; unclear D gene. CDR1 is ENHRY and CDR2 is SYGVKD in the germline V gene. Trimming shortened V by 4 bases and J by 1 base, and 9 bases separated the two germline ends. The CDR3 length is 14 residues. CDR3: CAISVIVGTDTQYF. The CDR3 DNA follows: TGTGCCATCAGTGTAATAGTAGGCACAGATACGCAGTATTTT.

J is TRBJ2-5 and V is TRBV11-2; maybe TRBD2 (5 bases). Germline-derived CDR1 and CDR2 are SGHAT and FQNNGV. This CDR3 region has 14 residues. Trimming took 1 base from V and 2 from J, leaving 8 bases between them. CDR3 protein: CASSLVTRQETQYF. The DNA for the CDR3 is TGTGCCAGCAGCTTAGTAACTAGACAAGAGACCCAGTACTTC.

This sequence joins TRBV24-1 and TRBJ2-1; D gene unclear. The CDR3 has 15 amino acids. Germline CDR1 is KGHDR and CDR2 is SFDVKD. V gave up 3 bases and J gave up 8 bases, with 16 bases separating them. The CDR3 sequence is CATSDGVTGGHEQFF. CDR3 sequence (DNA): TGTGCCACCAGTGATGGGGTAACGGGCGGCCATGAGCAGTTCTTC.

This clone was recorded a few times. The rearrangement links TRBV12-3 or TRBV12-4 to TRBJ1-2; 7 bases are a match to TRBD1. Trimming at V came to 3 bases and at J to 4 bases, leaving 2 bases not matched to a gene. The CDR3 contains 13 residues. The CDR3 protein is CASSFGTAYGYTF. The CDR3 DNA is TGTGCCAGCAGTTTTGGGACAGCCTATGGCTACACCTTC.

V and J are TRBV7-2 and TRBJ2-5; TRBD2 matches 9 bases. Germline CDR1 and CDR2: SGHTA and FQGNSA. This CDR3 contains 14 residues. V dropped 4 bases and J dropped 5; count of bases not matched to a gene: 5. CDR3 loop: CASSSTSGSETQYF. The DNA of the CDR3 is TGTGCCAGCAGCTCTACTAGCGGGTCCGAGACCCAGTACTTC.